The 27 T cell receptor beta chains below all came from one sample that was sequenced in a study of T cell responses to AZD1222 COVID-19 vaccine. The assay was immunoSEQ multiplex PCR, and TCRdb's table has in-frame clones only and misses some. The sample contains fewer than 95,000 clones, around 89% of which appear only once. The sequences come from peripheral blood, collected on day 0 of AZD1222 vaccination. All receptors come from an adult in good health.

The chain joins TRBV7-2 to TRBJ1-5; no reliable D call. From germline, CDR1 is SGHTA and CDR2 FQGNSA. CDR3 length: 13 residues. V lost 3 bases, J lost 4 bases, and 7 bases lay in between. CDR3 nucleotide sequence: TGTGCCAGCAGCTTCCAACCTAATCAGCCCCAGCATTTT. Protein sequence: CASSFQPNQPQHF.

Here the CDR3 DNA reads TGTGCCAGCTCACCACGAACCGGGGAGCTGTTTTTT. Residues: CASSPRTGELFF. V is TRBV18 and J is TRBJ2-2; the D is unclear. The CDR3 has 12 amino acids. The V gene's germline CDR1 is KGHSH and CDR2 LQKENI. V was pared by 1 base and J by 5 bases, with 2 bases between.

Here the CDR3 reads CASTAGVDTQYF. The CDR3 bases are TGTGCCAGCACCGCTGGTGTTGATACGCAGTATTTT. V is TRBV7-9 and J is TRBJ2-3; no reliable D call. The CDR3 sequence is 12 residues long. Trimming cost V 7 bases and J 6 bases, with 11 bases left between them. From germline, CDR1 is SEHNR and CDR2 FQNEAQ (reference sequence).

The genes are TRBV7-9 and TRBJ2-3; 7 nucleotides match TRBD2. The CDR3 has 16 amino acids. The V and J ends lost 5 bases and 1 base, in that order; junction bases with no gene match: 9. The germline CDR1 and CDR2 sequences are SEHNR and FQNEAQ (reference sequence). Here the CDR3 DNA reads TGTGCCAGCAGCCCCACCCTAGCGGAGCGCACAGATACGCAGTATTTT. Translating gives CASSPTLAERTDTQYF. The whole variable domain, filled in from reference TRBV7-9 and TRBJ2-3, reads DTGVSQNPRHKITKRGQNVTFRCDPISEHNRLYWYRQTLGQGPEFLTYFQNEAQLEKSRLLSDRFSAERPKGSFSTLEIQRTEQGDSAMYLCASSPTLAERTDTQYFGPGTRLTVL.

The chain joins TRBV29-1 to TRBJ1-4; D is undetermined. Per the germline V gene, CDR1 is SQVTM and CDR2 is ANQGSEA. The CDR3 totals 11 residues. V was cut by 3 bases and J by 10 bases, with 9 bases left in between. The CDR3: CSVERGGKLFF. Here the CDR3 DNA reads TGCAGCGTTGAGAGAGGCGGAAAACTGTTTTTT.

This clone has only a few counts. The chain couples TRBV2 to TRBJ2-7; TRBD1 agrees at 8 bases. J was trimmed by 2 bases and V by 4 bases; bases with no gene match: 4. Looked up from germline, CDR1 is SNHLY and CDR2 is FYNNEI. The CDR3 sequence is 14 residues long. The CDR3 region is CASSGDRIPYEQYF. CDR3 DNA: TGTGCCAGCAGTGGGGACAGGATCCCCTACGAGCAGTACTTC.

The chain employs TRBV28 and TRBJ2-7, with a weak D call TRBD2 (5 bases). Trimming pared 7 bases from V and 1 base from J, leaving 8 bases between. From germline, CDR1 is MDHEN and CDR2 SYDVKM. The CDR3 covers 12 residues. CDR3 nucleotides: TGTGCCAGCACCTCGGGGTCCTACGAGCAGTACTTC. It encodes CASTSGSYEQYF.

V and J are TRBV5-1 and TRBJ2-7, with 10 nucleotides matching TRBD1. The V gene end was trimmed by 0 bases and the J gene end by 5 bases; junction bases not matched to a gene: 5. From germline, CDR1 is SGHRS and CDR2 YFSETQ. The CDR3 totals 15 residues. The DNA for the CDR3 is TGCGCCAGCAGCTTGGTTGGACAGGGGGGTAACGAGCAGTACTTC. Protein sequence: CASSLVGQGGNEQYF.

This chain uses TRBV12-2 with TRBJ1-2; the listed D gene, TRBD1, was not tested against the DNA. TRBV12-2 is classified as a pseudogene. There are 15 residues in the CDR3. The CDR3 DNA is TGTGCAAGTCGCTTAGCTCTTACAGATATCTATGGCTACACCTTC. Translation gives CASRLALTDIYGYTF.

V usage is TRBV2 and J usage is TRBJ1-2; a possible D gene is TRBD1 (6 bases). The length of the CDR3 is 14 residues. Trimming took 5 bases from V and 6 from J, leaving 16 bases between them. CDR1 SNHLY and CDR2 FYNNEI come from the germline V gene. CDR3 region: CASSFREGGNGYTF. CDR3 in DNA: TGTGCCAGCAGTTTCCGGGAGGGGGGCAATGGCTACACCTTC. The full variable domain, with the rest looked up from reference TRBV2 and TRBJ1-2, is EPEVTQTPSHQVTQMGQEVILRCVPISNHLYFYWYRQILGQKVEFLVSFYNNEISEKSEIFDDQFSVERPDGSNFTLKIRSTKLEDSAMYFCASSFREGGNGYTFGSGTRLTVV.

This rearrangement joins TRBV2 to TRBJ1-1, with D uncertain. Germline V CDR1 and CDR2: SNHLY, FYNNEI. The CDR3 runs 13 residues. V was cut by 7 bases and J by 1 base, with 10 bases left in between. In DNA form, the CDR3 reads TGTGCCAGCATCCACGGAAGGAACACTGAAGCTTTCTTT. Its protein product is CASIHGRNTEAFF. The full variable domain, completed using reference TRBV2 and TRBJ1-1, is EPEVTQTPSHQVTQMGQEVILRCVPISNHLYFYWYRQILGQKVEFLVSFYNNEISEKSEIFDDQFSVERPDGSNFTLKIRSTKLEDSAMYFCASIHGRNTEAFFGQGTRLTVV.

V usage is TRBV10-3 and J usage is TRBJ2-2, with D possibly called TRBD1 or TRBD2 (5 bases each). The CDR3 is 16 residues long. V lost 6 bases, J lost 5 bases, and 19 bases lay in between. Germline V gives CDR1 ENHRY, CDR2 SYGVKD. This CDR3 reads CAIRPGRTMGTGELFF. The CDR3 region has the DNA TGTGCCATCAGACCGGGACGGACGATGGGGACCGGGGAGCTGTTTTTT.

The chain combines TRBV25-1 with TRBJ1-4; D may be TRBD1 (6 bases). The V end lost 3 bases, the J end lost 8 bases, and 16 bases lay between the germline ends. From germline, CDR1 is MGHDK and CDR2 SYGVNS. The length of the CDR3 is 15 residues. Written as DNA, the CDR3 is TGTGCCAGCAGTGAGTTGGGCAGGGGAAGAGAAAAACTGTTTTTT. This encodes CASSELGRGREKLFF.

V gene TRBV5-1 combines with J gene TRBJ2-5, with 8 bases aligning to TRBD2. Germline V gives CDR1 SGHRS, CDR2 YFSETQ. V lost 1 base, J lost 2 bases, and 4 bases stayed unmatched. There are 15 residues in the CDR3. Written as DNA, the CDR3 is TGCGCCAGCAGCTTGATGAGCGGGGGACAAGAGACCCAGTACTTC. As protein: CASSLMSGGQETQYF. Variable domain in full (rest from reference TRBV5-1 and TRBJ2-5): KAGVTQTPRYLIKTRGQQVTLSCSPISGHRSVSWYQQTPGQGLQFLFEYFSETQRNKGNFPGRFSGRQFSNSRSEMNVSTLELGDSALYLCASSLMSGGQETQYFGPGTRLLVL.

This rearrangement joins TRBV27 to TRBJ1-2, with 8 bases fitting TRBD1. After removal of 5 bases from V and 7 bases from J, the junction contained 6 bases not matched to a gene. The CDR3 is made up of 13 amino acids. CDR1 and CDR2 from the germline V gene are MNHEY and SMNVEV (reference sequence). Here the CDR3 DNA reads TGTGCCAGCAGTAGGACAGGGCTCCGTGGCTACACCTTC. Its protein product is CASSRTGLRGYTF.

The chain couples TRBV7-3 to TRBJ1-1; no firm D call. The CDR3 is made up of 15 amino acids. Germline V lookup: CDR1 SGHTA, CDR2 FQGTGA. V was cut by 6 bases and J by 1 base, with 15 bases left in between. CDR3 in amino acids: CASRANSMENTEAFF. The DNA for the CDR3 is TGTGCCAGCAGGGCAAACAGCATGGAGAACACTGAAGCTTTCTTT.

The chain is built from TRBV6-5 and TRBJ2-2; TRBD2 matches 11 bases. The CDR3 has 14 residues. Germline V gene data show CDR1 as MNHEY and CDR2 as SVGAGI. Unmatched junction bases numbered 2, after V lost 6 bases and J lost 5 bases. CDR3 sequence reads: CASRLAGDTGELFF. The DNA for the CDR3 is TGTGCCAGCAGACTAGCGGGAGATACCGGGGAGCTGTTTTTT.

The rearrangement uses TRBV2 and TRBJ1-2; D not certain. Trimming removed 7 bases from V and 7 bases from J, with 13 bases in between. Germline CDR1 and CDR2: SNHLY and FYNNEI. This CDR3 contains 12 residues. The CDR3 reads CASKRHVGGYTF. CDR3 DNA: TGTGCCAGCAAACGGCACGTGGGTGGCTACACCTTC.

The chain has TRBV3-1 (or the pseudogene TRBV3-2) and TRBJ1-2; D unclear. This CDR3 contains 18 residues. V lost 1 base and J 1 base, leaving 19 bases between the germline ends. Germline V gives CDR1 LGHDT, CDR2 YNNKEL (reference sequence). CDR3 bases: TGTGCCAGCAGCCAAGGGCCGAGGGCAGGCGGTTATAACTATGGCTACACCTTC. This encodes CASSQGPRAGGYNYGYTF.

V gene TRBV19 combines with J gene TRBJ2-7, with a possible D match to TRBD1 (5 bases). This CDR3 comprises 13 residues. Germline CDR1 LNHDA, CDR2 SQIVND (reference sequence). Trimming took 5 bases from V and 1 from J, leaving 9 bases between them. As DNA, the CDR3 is TGTGCCAGTAGTCTGAGACAGTCCTACGAGCAGTACTTC. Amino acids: CASSLRQSYEQYF.

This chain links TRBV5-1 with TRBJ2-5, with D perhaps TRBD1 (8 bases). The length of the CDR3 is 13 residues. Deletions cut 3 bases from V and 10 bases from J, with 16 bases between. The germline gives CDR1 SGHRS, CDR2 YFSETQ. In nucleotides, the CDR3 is TGCGCCAGCAGCTCAGGACAGGGAGGGAACCAGTACTTC. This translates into CASSSGQGGNQYF.

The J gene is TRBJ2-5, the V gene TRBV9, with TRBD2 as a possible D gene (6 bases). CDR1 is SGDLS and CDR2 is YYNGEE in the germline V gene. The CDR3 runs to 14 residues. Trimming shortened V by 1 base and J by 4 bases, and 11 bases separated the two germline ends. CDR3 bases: TGTGCCAGCAGCGTAATCGGGACTCTAGAGACCCAGTACTTC. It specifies CASSVIGTLETQYF.

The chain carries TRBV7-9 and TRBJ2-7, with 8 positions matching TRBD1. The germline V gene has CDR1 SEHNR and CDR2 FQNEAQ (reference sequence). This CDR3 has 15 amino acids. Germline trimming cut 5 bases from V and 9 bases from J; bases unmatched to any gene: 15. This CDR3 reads CASSPTTGARWRQYF. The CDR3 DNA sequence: TGTGCCAGCAGCCCGACGACAGGGGCGAGATGGCGGCAGTACTTC.

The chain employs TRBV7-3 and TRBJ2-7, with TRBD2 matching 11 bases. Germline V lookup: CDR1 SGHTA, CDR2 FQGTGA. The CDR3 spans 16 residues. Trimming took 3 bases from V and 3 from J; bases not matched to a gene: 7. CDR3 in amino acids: CASSFSGTSGNYEQYF. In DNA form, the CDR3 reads TGTGCCAGCAGCTTTTCCGGGACTAGCGGTAACTACGAGCAGTACTTC.

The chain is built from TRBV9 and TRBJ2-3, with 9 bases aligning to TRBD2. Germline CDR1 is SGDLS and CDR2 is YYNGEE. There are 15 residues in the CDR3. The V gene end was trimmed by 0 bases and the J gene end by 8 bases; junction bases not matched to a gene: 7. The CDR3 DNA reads TGTGCCAGCAGCGTAGGGTCCGGACTAGCGTTTACGCAGTATTTT. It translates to CASSVGSGLAFTQYF. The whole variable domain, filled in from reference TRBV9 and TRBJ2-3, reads DSGVTQTPKHLITATGQRVTLRCSPRSGDLSVYWYQQSLDQGLQFLIQYYNGEERAKGNILERFSAQQFPDLHSELNLSSLELGDSALYFCASSVGSGLAFTQYFGPGTRLTVL.

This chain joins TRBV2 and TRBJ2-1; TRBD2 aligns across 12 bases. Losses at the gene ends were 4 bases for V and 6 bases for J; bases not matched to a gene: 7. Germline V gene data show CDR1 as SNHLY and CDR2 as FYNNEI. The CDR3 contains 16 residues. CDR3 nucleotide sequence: TGTGCCAGCAGTGTACGACTAGCGGGAGTTGGCAATGAGCAGTTCTTC. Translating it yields CASSVRLAGVGNEQFF.

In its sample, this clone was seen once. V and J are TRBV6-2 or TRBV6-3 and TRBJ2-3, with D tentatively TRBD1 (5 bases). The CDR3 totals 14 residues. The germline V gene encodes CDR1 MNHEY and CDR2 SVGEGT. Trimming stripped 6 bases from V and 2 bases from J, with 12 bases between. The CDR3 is CASSRTRITDTQYF. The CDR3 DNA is TGTGCCAGCAGCCGGACAAGGATCACAGATACGCAGTATTTT.